Presented here are 3 T cell receptor beta chains from one specimen sequenced in a study of shared clonotypes between healthy human individuals. The data were produced by immunoSEQ multiplex PCR, yet TCRdb's version contains in-frame clones alone and is incomplete. The sample shows millions of clones, approximately 95% of them seen only once. The sequencing sample was made of naive CD4+ T cells sorted from blood. Sample subset: CD45RA+ positively selected. The receptors were gathered from a young man in good health.

The chain links TRBV5-1 to TRBJ1-2, with 9 bases that match TRBD1. Per the germline V gene, CDR1 is SGHRS and CDR2 is YFSETQ. The CDR3 runs to 15 residues. The junction had 6 bases not matched to a gene; V was cut back by 4 bases and J by 2 bases. The CDR3 coding sequence is TGCGCCAGCAGCCCAAACAGGGGGCTGAACTATGGCTACACCTTC. The encoded protein is CASSPNRGLNYGYTF.

The V and J genes are TRBV4-3 and TRBJ2-7; 9 positions agree with TRBD2. Germline CDR1 is LGHNA and CDR2 is YSLEER. This CDR3 contains 15 residues. V lost 4 bases to trimming and J lost 5 bases; unmatched junction nucleotides: 9. DNA of the CDR3: TGCGCCAGCAGCCCGAGCGGCGGGAGGGCCCACGAGCAGTACTTC. Amino acids: CASSPSGGRAHEQYF.

The chain recombines TRBV18 with TRBJ1-1, with 12 bases lining up with TRBD1. Per germline, CDR1 KGHSH and CDR2 LQKENI. Trimming cost V 6 bases and J 0 bases; bases outside gene matches: 5. This CDR3 spans 16 amino acids. The CDR3 DNA reads TGTGCCAGCTCGGGACAGGGGGCACCGGTGAACACTGAAGCTTTCTTT. It is translated as CASSGQGAPVNTEAFF.